Listed below are T cell receptor beta chains from one sample, sequenced in a study of tumor-infiltrating lymphocytes in primary liver carcinoma. TCRdb re-analysed the multiplex PCR reads in MiXCR, keeping a single row per CDR3 protein. Of approximately 330,000 distinct CDR3 sequences in the sample, 65% were seen once. The source material was peripheral blood. These receptor sequences come from a man aged 35-49 years with primary liver carcinoma and hepatitis B virus infection. The CDR3 runs from the conserved cysteine through the conserved F or W.

V: TRBV4-1
J: TRBJ2-1
CDR3: CASSQDRLADNEQFF

V: TRBV11-2
J: TRBJ2-3
CDR3: CASSLFGFGIDTQYF

V: TRBV11-2
J: TRBJ2-1
CDR3: CASSLGARAPNEQFF

V: TRBV6-6
J: TRBJ2-7
CDR3: CASSTSGFSTTEQYF

V: TRBV4-2
J: TRBJ2-3
CDR3: CDSSQAGTDTQYF

V: TRBV14
J: TRBJ2-2
CDR3: CASSQVKTRGTGELFF

V: TRBV14
J: TRBJ1-2
CDR3: CASSTKQGIWIGGYTF

V: TRBV5-1
J: TRBJ2-3
CDR3: CASHVADTQYF

V: TRBV11-2
J: TRBJ2-7
CDR3: CASSPESAEQYF

V: TRBV11-2
J: TRBJ2-1
CDR3: CASSLGGARSSYNEEFF

V: TRBV11-2
J: TRBJ2-1
CDR3: CASSLGTGAPNEQFF

V: TRBV11-2
J: TRBJ1-1
CDR3: CASLLAHQTEAFF

V: TRBV6-6
J: TRBJ2-7
CDR3: CASSYSRDRYYEQYF

V: TRBV11-3
J: TRBJ1-5
CDR3: CASSLAAINQTQHF

V: TRBV5-1
J: TRBJ2-7
CDR3: CASSRRRDRGYEQYF

V: TRBV7-8
J: TRBJ2-1
CDR3: CASSTGTGNEQSF

V: TRBV12-3/TRBV12-4
J: TRBJ2-3
CDR3: CASRRAGGGTDTQYF

V: TRBV11-2
J: TRBJ2-5
CDR3: CASSRDRLAGRETQYF

V: TRBV6-1
J: TRBJ2-1
CDR3: CASRGQGPSYNEQFF

V: TRBV12-3/TRBV12-4
J: TRBJ2-1
CDR3: CASSSDPGSYNEQFF

V: TRBV11-2
J: TRBJ2-5
CDR3: CASSLDSGTAGMKTQYF

V: TRBV11-2
J: TRBJ2-2
CDR3: CASSLFDRGASTGEMFF

V: TRBV11-2
J: TRBJ2-5
CDR3: CASNPGGLAGEETQYF

V: TRBV5-1
J: TRBJ1-2
CDR3: CASSFQTGGYGYTF

V: TRBV5-6
J: TRBJ1-2
CDR3: CASTLGAGSHYGYTF

V: TRBV11-2
J: TRBJ2-7
CDR3: CANSLAPSKGREQYF

V: TRBV6-1
J: TRBJ2-3
CDR3: CASKRVGSRDTDTQYF

V: TRBV5-1
J: TRBJ1-1
CDR3: CASSLGGQGSNTEAFF

V: TRBV10-3
J: TRBJ2-5
CDR3: CAISEPISGTSGAGEAQYF

V: TRBV10-2
J: TRBJ2-7
CDR3: CAGSEGLGRSYEHYF

V: TRBV7-9
J: TRBJ1-4
CDR3: CASSSGRNEKLFF

V: TRBV5-1
J: TRBJ2-2
CDR3: CASSLGLNTWELFF

V: TRBV4-2
J: TRBJ1-6
CDR3: CAGRLYSNQNSPLHF

V: TRBV29-1
J: TRBJ2-4
CDR3: CSVVNRGETKNIQYF

V: TRBV11-2
J: TRBJ2-1
CDR3: CASSLSRGGEPFF

V: TRBV11-1
J: TRBJ1-1
CDR3: CASSSHMDTEAFF

V: TRBV30
J: TRBJ2-3
CDR3: CAWSTGLADHTQYF

V: TRBV6-2/TRBV6-3
J: TRBJ2-5
CDR3: CASSLFRGTGPIF

V: TRBV6-2/TRBV6-3
J: TRBJ2-1
CDR3: CARSLGTSKSYNEQFF

V: TRBV5-4
J: TRBJ2-7
CDR3: CASSLDLATEQYF

V: TRBV6-1
J: TRBJ2-7
CDR3: CASRASFDRANEQYF

V: TRBV6-2/TRBV6-3
J: TRBJ1-5
CDR3: CASTPDLSNQPQHF

V: TRBV6-2/TRBV6-3
J: TRBJ2-2
CDR3: CATTKVAGLNTREMFF

V: TRBV11-2
J: TRBJ2-4
CDR3: CASSSEDVGTYF

V: TRBV28
J: TRBJ2-1
CDR3: CASNIPGGPRDEQFF